Below, one T cell receptor (beta chain) is given with its context. The antigen remains unidentified. The data were taken from a study of cytomegalovirus exposure and HLA in healthy donors. As for the study in general: Around 180 million T cells yielded 90 million to 130 million unique TCR beta sequences in earlier analysis. Findings of the study overall: DRB1 showed the most TCR associations and HLA-C the fewest in a later analysis, as rates varied by HLA locus.

Trimming removed 4 bases at V and 6 bases at J, with 17 bases between. Germline CDR1 is SGHNT and CDR2 is YYREEE (reference sequence). This CDR3 spans 15 amino acids. PCR involved 60 Vbeta and 13 Jbeta primers. Generated by immunoSEQ multiplex PCR, the TCRdb table keeps only in-frame clones and is missing some. The table records under 110,000 clones, roughly three quarters of them present only once. The sample consisted of PBMCs. The chain has TRBV5-4 and TRBJ2-1, with D maybe TRBD2 (7 bases). The receptor comes from a man in his forties in good health and CMV-seronegative. This chain's CDR3 is CASSPVKRGGNEQFF. The CDR3 DNA reads as TGTGCCAGCAGCCCGGTGAAAAGGGGGGGCAATGAGCAGTTCTTC.